This is a list of T cell receptor beta chains from one sample in a study of spatial heterogeneity in lung cancer. MiXCR, applied by TCRdb to the 5' RACE reads, yields one record per CDR3 protein. The sample holds about 39,000 distinct CDR3 sequences, roughly 5.8% seen once. The specimen comprised PBMCs, sampled at surgery. The source of these receptors is a male donor with early-stage non-small cell lung cancer. Both conserved end residues are part of each CDR3. A D gene is named only where the DNA matches it firmly. The size field is filled for only some rows; it gives once, few, many or a size class.

J,size,V,D,CDR3,DNA
TRBJ1-6,medium-sized,TRBV7-9,-,CASSLTFLSPLHF,TGTGCCAGCAGCTTGACGTTTTTATCACCCCTCCACTTT
TRBJ2-3,many,TRBV28,-,CASSSTDTDTQYF,TGTGCCAGCAGTTCGACCGATACAGATACGCAGTATTTT
TRBJ2-4,-,TRBV7-9,-,CASSLAMAGIIGAKNIQYF,TGTGCCAGCAGCTTAGCTATGGCCGGGATTATCGGAGCCAAAAACATTCAGTACTTC
TRBJ1-6,many,TRBV28,TRBD1,CASSPRTGGDYNSPLHF,TGTGCCAGCAGTCCACGGACAGGTGGAGACTATAATTCACCCCTCCACTTT
TRBJ2-5,-,TRBV7-2,-,CASSFRALCRETQYF,TGTGCCAGCAGCTTTAGGGCTCTTTGCCGAGAGACCCAGTACTTC
TRBJ2-5,many,TRBV6-2/TRBV6-3,-,CASSYSASDQETQYF,TGTGCCAGCAGTTACTCTGCTAGCGACCAAGAGACCCAGTACTTC
TRBJ1-5,few,TRBV6-1,-,CASLGLISQPQHF,TGTGCCAGCTTGGGACTTATCAGTCAGCCCCAGCATTTT
TRBJ1-4,many,TRBV7-9,-,CASSLAQPSEKLFF,TGTGCCAGCAGCTTAGCCCAGCCAAGTGAAAAACTGTTTTTT
TRBJ2-5,-,TRBV3-1,-,CASSQMATETQYF,TGTGCCAGCAGCCAAATGGCTACGGAGACCCAGTACTTC
TRBJ1-2,few,TRBV7-2,-,CASSLPGYGYTF,TGTGCCAGCAGCTTACCTGGCTATGGCTACACCTTC
TRBJ2-3,many,TRBV5-1,-,CASSLLATGTDTQYF,TGCGCCAGCAGCTTGCTGGCCACCGGCACAGATACGCAGTATTTT
TRBJ1-1,many,TRBV12-3/TRBV12-4,-,CASSHRDNTEAFF,TGTGCCAGCAGTCACCGGGACAACACTGAAGCTTTCTTT
TRBJ2-3,many,TRBV5-5,-,CASSPGLTSTDTQYF,TGTGCCAGCAGCCCCGGACTGACTAGCACAGATACGCAGTATTTT
TRBJ2-5,medium-sized,TRBV5-1,-,CASRSGTQETQYF,TGCGCCAGCAGGTCCGGGACGCAAGAGACCCAGTACTTC
TRBJ1-6,many,TRBV7-9,-,CASSGFRDFNSPLHF,TGTGCCAGCAGCGGATTCAGGGATTTTAATTCACCCCTCCACTTT
TRBJ2-7,few,TRBV27,-,CASGDFDEQYF,TGTGCCAGCGGGGATTTCGACGAGCAGTACTTC
TRBJ2-3,many,TRBV9,-,CASSVGGGGLSTDTQYF,TGTGCCAGCAGCGTAGGGGGCGGGGGCCTAAGCACAGATACGCAGTATTTT
TRBJ2-3,-,TRBV4-1,-,CASSQALMRDTQYF,TGCGCCAGCAGCCAAGCCCTCATGCGGGATACGCAGTATTTT
TRBJ2-7,many,TRBV5-1,-,CASSLQGGRSSYEQYF,TGCGCCAGCAGCTTGCAGGGGGGAAGGAGCTCCTACGAGCAGTACTTC
TRBJ1-1,many,TRBV6-2/TRBV6-3,-,CASSYLDGGTEAFF,TGTGCCAGCAGTTACTTGGACGGGGGGACTGAAGCTTTCTTT